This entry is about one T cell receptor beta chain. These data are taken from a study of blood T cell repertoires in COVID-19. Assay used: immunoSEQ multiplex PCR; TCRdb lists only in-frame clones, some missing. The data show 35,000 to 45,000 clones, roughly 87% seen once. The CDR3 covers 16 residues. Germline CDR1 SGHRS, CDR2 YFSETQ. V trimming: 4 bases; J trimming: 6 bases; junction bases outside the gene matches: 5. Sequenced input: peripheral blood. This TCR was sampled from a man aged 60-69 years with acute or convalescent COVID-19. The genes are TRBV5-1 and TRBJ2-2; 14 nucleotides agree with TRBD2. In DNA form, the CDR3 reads TGCGCCAGCAGCACCGGACTAGCGGGAGGTGCCGGGGAGCTGTTTTTT. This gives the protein CASSTGLAGGAGELFF.